This T cell receptor (beta chain) was captured in a study of blood T cells in healthy people across ages. Study as a whole: Every two T cells gave about one barcoded beta molecule via template switching.

The authors ran a second PCR of roughly 7 to 11 cycles using a sample-barcoded 5' primer and a J-beta primer mix. From each sample, at least 2.5 million paired-end reads containing CDR3 were obtained. TCRdb redid the calling of the 5' RACE reads with MiXCR, one entry per CDR3 protein. The data contain roughly 2 million distinct CDR3 sequences, approximately 50% of them singletons. Study-wide points: Nothing was known about donor CMV status, and this possibly confounded expanded clonotype changes.

A note on this clonotype: The antigen is not known.

V lost 3 bases, J lost 3 bases, and 13 bases lay in between. CDR1 and CDR2 (germline): SGHRS, YFSETQ. This CDR3 contains 14 residues. The sequencing input was blood. The chain recombines TRBV5-1 with TRBJ2-7, with a weak D call TRBD1 (5 bases). The receptor comes from a woman aged 40 to 50 in good health. CDR3 nucleotides: TGCGCCAGCAGCTCCGCAGGGAATGGCTACGAGCAGTACTTC. It yields the protein CASSSAGNGYEQYF.